This TCR beta chain was documented in a study of a mutant IDH1 vaccine in newly diagnosed glioma. Study-wide context: Sex among treated patients split 62.5% male, about 40% female; mean age was approximately 40 years. Previous treatment comprised radiotherapy, temozolomide, or both, mostly both.

TCRdb keeps only in-frame clones here, not all; method: immunoSEQ multiplex PCR. The table lists 90,000 to 100,000 clones, around 90% of them singletons, with around 0.6% in the top ten. CDR1 is SNHLY and CDR2 is FYNNEI in the germline V gene. Trimming cost V 4 bases and J 2 bases, with 8 bases left between them. CDR3 length equals 14 residues. Time point meaning: baseline, week 1 (first vaccination visit). Treatment in this sample: pre-vaccination baseline after standard-of-care therapy. J is TRBJ2-2 and V is TRBV2; no clear D. The receptor comes from a woman in her fifties or sixties with glioma. The source was PBMCs, collected from a glioma patient treated with radiotherapy, temozolomide or both. The CDR3: CASSVPDNTGELFF. The CDR3 DNA follows: TGTGCCAGCAGTGTGCCGGACAACACCGGGGAGCTGTTTTTT.